This TCR beta chain was sequenced in a study of vaccination and CD4 T cells after COVID-19. An Oncomine TCR Beta short-read assay was used to sequence the DNA from cultured CD4+ T cells. TCRdb processed the PCR reads anew with MiXCR; each CDR3 protein has one entry. The sample gives roughly 4,400 distinct CDR3 sequences, 35% to 40% of which show up once; roughly 40% is in the top ten. Whole-study results and caveats: Convalescent patients had a median approximately 90% of reactive clones appearing only post-vaccination.

Treatment denoted: approximately nine-day PBMC culture with coronavirus spike peptide pools or control peptides (ViraFEST assay). Researchers collected the unexposed donor's CD4+ T cells before the COVID-19 pandemic (2011-2018). Cells received half-medium changes with fresh IL-2 medium on days 3 and 7. Worth noting for this clonotype: The antigen is unknown.

V lost 2 bases, J lost 4 bases, and 6 bases stayed unmatched. The CDR3 covers 15 residues. Germline lookup yields CDR1 SGHNT and CDR2 YYREEE (reference sequence). The source material was CD4+ T cells from blood, cultured in vitro. This clonotype originated in a human donor in good health. This chain joins TRBV5-4 and TRBJ2-1, with 7 bases identical to TRBD2. The CDR3 here is CASSFHGGKYNEQFF. CDR3 DNA: TGTGCCAGCAGCTTCCACGGGGGGAAATACAATGAGCAGTTCTTC.